Listed below are T cell receptor beta chains from one sample, sequenced in a study of shared clonotypes between healthy human individuals. TCRdb keeps only in-frame clones here, not all; method: immunoSEQ multiplex PCR. Of about 800,000 clones listed, around 96% are singletons. Material: naive CD8+ T cells sorted from blood. All receptors come from a young man in good health. Each CDR3 is given with its conserved first and last residue. D genes are given only for firm matches. The size of a clone is reported for some rows only, either as once, few or many, or as a class for expanded clones.

clone_size,j_call,d_call,v_call,cdr3_nt,cdr3_aa
NA,TRBJ1-1,TRBD1,TRBV4-3,TGCGCCAGCAGCCAGGGGACAGGGTTCGCTGAAGCTTTCTTT,CASSQGTGFAEAFF
NA,TRBJ2-2,NA,TRBV7-9,TGTGCCAGCAGCTATACGGAGGAGCTGTTTTTT,CASSYTEELFF
NA,TRBJ1-5,NA,TRBV10-1,TGCGCCAGCAGTGAGGAGATGGGTCAGCCCCAGCATTTT,CASSEEMGQPQHF
NA,TRBJ2-5,NA,TRBV7-9,TGTGCCAGCAGCTTAGAAGGGAACCAAGAGACCCAGTACTTC,CASSLEGNQETQYF
NA,TRBJ2-7,NA,TRBV7-9,TGTGCCAGCAGCTTAGCTCATTTTTTTGGGAACTCAGACGTCTACGAGCAGTACTTC,CASSLAHFFGNSDVYEQYF
NA,TRBJ2-7,NA,TRBV11-1,TGTGCCAGCAGCGGTACAGCCTACGAGCAGTACTTC,CASSGTAYEQYF
NA,TRBJ2-7,NA,TRBV7-9,TGTGCCAGCAGCTCAGGGTTGAAGTCGTACGAGCAGTACTTC,CASSSGLKSYEQYF
NA,TRBJ1-2,NA,TRBV7-8,TGTGCCAGCAGCTCCATCAGTGGGCCCCACTATGGCTACACCTTC,CASSSISGPHYGYTF
NA,TRBJ1-1,TRBD1,TRBV9,TGTGCCAGCAGCGTAGGGACAGGGGAAGCTTTCTTT,CASSVGTGEAFF
once,TRBJ2-1,TRBD2,TRBV19,TGTGCCAGTAGCTGGACTAGCGGGAGGTATGAGCAGTTCTTC,CASSWTSGRYEQFF